Shown below are 29 T cell receptor beta chains from a single sample sequenced in a study of blood T cell repertoires in COVID-19. TCRdb's copy holds only in-frame clones and misses some; the assay was immunoSEQ multiplex PCR. The data contain approximately 280,000 clones, around 85% of them seen just once; the ten biggest clones take up under 3%. Material for sequencing was PBMCs or T cells enriched from blood (not recorded which). Source of these receptors: a woman between 45 and 65 years old who had recovered from COVID-19.

This clone was seen a single time. J is TRBJ1-3 and V is TRBV9, with 7 nucleotides matching TRBD1. This CDR3 spans 17 amino acids. V shed 4 bases and J 2 bases; nucleotides not matched to a gene: 12. The germline gives CDR1 SGDLS, CDR2 YYNGEE. The chain's CDR3 is CASSQQGGTRAGNTIYF. The CDR3 coding sequence is TGTGCCAGCAGCCAGCAGGGGGGTACGAGGGCTGGAAACACCATATATTTT.

The chain joins TRBV27 to TRBJ1-5; D remains ambiguous. Germline V gives CDR1 MNHEY, CDR2 SMNVEV (reference sequence). The CDR3 sequence is 12 residues long. In DNA form, the CDR3 reads TGTGCGCCGCTTCGAGGCAATCAGCCCCAGCATTTT. This codes for CAPLRGNQPQHF.

The rearrangement uses TRBV28 and TRBJ1-2; D remains unclear. Germline V lookup: CDR1 MDHEN, CDR2 SYDVKM. The CDR3 loop spans 12 amino acids. Trimming took 4 bases from V and 2 from J, leaving 5 bases between them. In DNA form, the CDR3 reads TGTGCCAGCAGTTGGCAGAACTATGGCTACACCTTC. Translating it yields CASSWQNYGYTF.

The chain couples TRBV7-9 to TRBJ2-2, with TRBD1 matching over 7 bases. The J segment lost 0 bases and the V segment lost 2 bases, leaving 3 bases of the junction unmatched. This CDR3 has 16 residues. CDR1 is SEHNR, CDR2 FQNEAQ, per germline (reference sequence). The CDR3 DNA is TGTGCCAGCAGCTTAAGGGACAGTCCGAACACCGGGGAGCTGTTTTTT. Translated: CASSLRDSPNTGELFF. Together with reference TRBV7-9 and TRBJ2-2, the CDR3 gives the full variable domain: DTGVSQNPRHKITKRGQNVTFRCDPISEHNRLYWYRQTLGQGPEFLTYFQNEAQLEKSRLLSDRFSAERPKGSFSTLEIQRTEQGDSAMYLCASSLRDSPNTGELFFGEGSRLTVL.

V is TRBV7-3 and J is TRBJ1-2; D is uncertain. From germline, CDR1 is SGHTA and CDR2 FQGTGA. With 2 bases removed from V and 2 bases from J, the gap between germline ends came to 12 bases. The CDR3 runs 15 residues. In nucleotides, the CDR3 is TGTGCCAGCAGCTTATCCGGGTCCACGAACTATGGCTACACCTTC. Protein product: CASSLSGSTNYGYTF.

V gene TRBV6-5 combines with J gene TRBJ1-5; possibly TRBD1 for D (5 bases). The V gene's germline CDR1 is MNHEY and CDR2 SVGAGI. The CDR3 spans 14 residues. The V end lost 2 bases, the J end lost 7 bases, and 12 bases lay between the germline ends. CDR3 loop: CASSYIGGGQPQHF. CDR3 DNA sequence: TGTGCCAGCAGTTACATTGGGGGGGGACAGCCCCAGCATTTT.

The chain carries TRBV9 and TRBJ2-1; 11 bases agree with TRBD2. Germline trimming cut 0 bases from V and 3 bases from J; bases unmatched to any gene: 14. There are 20 residues in the CDR3. From germline, CDR1 is SGDLS and CDR2 YYNGEE. The CDR3 region is CASSVASGVAGGLGYNEQFF. In DNA form, the CDR3 reads TGTGCCAGCAGCGTAGCGAGTGGGGTAGCGGGAGGGCTCGGCTACAATGAGCAGTTCTTC.

Here the CDR3 DNA reads TGTGCCAGCAGGGGGGGACTAGCGGGAGCATATATTGAGCAGTTCTTC. It is translated as CASRGGLAGAYIEQFF. This rearrangement joins TRBV21-1 to TRBJ2-1; the listed D gene, TRBD2, was not tested against the DNA. TRBV21-1 is a recognized pseudogene. The CDR3 has 16 amino acids.

The V gene is TRBV3-1 (or the pseudogene TRBV3-2), the J gene TRBJ1-3, with no clear D. Deletions cut 3 bases from V and 4 bases from J, with 13 bases between. CDR1 LGHDT and CDR2 YNNKEL come from the germline V gene (reference sequence). The CDR3 extends over 15 amino acids. The CDR3 sequence is CASSQPLGPGNTIYF. The CDR3 nucleotides read TGTGCCAGCAGCCAGCCTTTGGGCCCCGGAAACACCATATATTTT.

The rearrangement links TRBV14 to TRBJ2-3; 7 bases line up with TRBD2. CDR1 is SGHDN and CDR2 is FVKESK in the germline V gene. The V gene end was trimmed by 0 bases and the J gene end by 1 base; junction bases not matched to a gene: 4. The CDR3 extends over 16 amino acids. The CDR3 region is CASSQDGLAGTDTQYF. CDR3 DNA: TGTGCCAGCAGCCAAGATGGGCTAGCGGGCACAGATACGCAGTATTTT.

The CDR3 region is CASSSGLAGVDEQYF. Written as DNA, the CDR3 is TGTGCCAGCAGTTCCGGACTAGCGGGAGTTGACGAGCAGTACTTC. The gene calls are TRBV6-2 or TRBV6-3 and TRBJ2-7, with 13 nucleotides matching TRBD2. This CDR3 comprises 15 residues. From germline, CDR1 is MNHEY and CDR2 SVGEGT. With 4 bases clipped from V and 5 bases from J, the junction kept 5 bases outside the gene matches.

The genes are TRBV6-2 or TRBV6-3 and TRBJ2-3; possibly TRBD2 for D (5 bases). This CDR3 contains 13 residues. The V end was cut by 4 bases, the J end by 4 bases, with 9 bases between. CDR1 is MNHEY and CDR2 is SVGEGT in the germline V gene. CDR3 region: CASSFLAADTQYF. In nucleotides, the CDR3 is TGTGCCAGCAGTTTTCTAGCTGCAGATACGCAGTATTTT.

This chain joins TRBV19 and TRBJ1-5; D is uncertain. Germline V lookup: CDR1 LNHDA, CDR2 SQIVND (reference sequence). The CDR3 is made up of 15 amino acids. V dropped 7 bases and J dropped 0 bases, with 13 bases sitting between them. The CDR3 spells CASIRGTHSNQPQHF. CDR3 in DNA: TGTGCCAGTATCCGGGGAACACATAGCAATCAGCCCCAGCATTTT.

This clone was seen just once. V and J are TRBV2 and TRBJ2-2; a weak D match, TRBD2 (6 bases). Germline CDR1 SNHLY, CDR2 FYNNEI. V gave up 7 bases and J gave up 1 base, with 10 bases separating them. The CDR3 contains 14 residues. The CDR3 loop is CASTLEGNTGELFF. CDR3 sequence (DNA): TGTGCCAGCACGTTGGAGGGGAACACCGGGGAGCTGTTTTTT.

This chain joins TRBV6-5 and TRBJ2-7, with 10 bases lining up with TRBD2. The CDR3 is made up of 13 amino acids. The germline V gene encodes CDR1 MNHEY and CDR2 SVGAGI. Trimming cost V 6 bases and J 7 bases; bases outside gene matches: 6. This chain's CDR3 is CASRKRGGSEQYF. CDR3 bases: TGTGCCAGCAGAAAGCGGGGGGGCTCAGAGCAGTACTTC.

This chain joins TRBV27 and TRBJ1-2; possible D gene TRBD1, 5 bases. V lost 2 bases and J 5 bases, leaving 12 bases between the germline ends. The CDR3 totals 14 residues. Germline V gene data show CDR1 as MNHEY and CDR2 as SMNVEV (reference sequence). The CDR3 DNA reads as TGTGCCAGCAGTTTACAGGGAAACAAATATGGCTACACCTTC. Amino acids: CASSLQGNKYGYTF.

CDR3 region: CASSLVSWAQFF. DNA for the CDR3: TGTGCCAGCAGCTTAGTTTCCTGGGCGCAGTTCTTC. The V call is TRBV7-9, the J call TRBJ2-1; D unclear. Per the germline V gene, CDR1 is SEHNR and CDR2 is FQNEAQ (reference sequence). Trimming shortened V by 1 base and J by 12 bases, and 10 bases separated the two germline ends. CDR3 size: 12 residues.

The chain couples TRBV11-2 to TRBJ2-3; weak D call: TRBD1 (5 bases). V dropped 5 bases and J dropped 4 bases, with 19 bases sitting between them. Per germline, CDR1 SGHAT and CDR2 FQNNGV. This CDR3 comprises 16 residues. CDR3 loop: CASSHRTRHRADTQYF. CDR3 nucleotides: TGTGCCAGCAGCCACAGGACCCGGCATAGGGCAGATACGCAGTATTTT.

The chain combines TRBV10-3 with TRBJ1-3, with a tentative D call TRBD1 (5 bases). Germline V lookup: CDR1 ENHRY, CDR2 SYGVKD. Trimming removed 8 bases at V and 0 bases at J, with 11 bases between. The CDR3 length is 14 residues. This CDR3 reads CAIGGGNSGNTIYF. The CDR3 bases are TGTGCCATCGGGGGGGGAAACTCTGGAAACACCATATATTTT.

This chain links TRBV11-2 with TRBJ2-7; possibly TRBD1 for D (6 bases). V was pared by 5 bases and J by 0 bases, with 11 bases between. Germline CDR1 and CDR2: SGHAT and FQNNGV. The CDR3 is made up of 14 amino acids. CDR3 residues: CASSVTGSSYEQYF. In nucleotides, the CDR3 is TGTGCCAGCAGCGTTACAGGGTCCTCCTACGAGCAGTACTTC.

This clone was counted a single time. The chain uses TRBV19 and TRBJ1-5; no clear D. This CDR3 is built from 12 residues. Between the trimmed V and J ends, which lost 9 bases and 4 bases, there was a span of 10 bases. CDR1 is LNHDA and CDR2 is SQIVND in the germline V gene (reference sequence). CDR3 in DNA: TGTGCCAGCCGCGGCCGTAATCAGCCCCAGCATTTT. This sequence encodes CASRGRNQPQHF.

J is TRBJ1-1 and V is TRBV9; D might be TRBD1 (6 bases). V was clipped by 4 bases and J by 0 bases, with 13 bases between them. Germline CDR1 is SGDLS and CDR2 is YYNGEE. This CDR3 region has 15 residues. This CDR3 reads CASSHRTAMNTEAFF. CDR3 DNA sequence: TGTGCCAGCAGCCACCGGACAGCAATGAACACTGAAGCTTTCTTT.

The chain couples TRBV3-1 (or the pseudogene TRBV3-2) to TRBJ2-7, with 13 bases that match TRBD2. CDR1 is LGHDT and CDR2 is YNNKEL in the germline V gene (reference sequence). This CDR3 has 17 amino acids. Unmatched junction bases numbered 2, after V lost 0 bases and J lost 0 bases. As DNA, the CDR3 is TGTGCCAGCAGCCAAGAACTAGCGGGAGGGAGCTCCTACGAGCAGTACTTC. Protein sequence: CASSQELAGGSSYEQYF.

This clone came up once. The rearrangement links TRBV5-1 to TRBJ2-5; 13 bases line up with TRBD2. From germline, CDR1 is SGHRS and CDR2 YFSETQ. The V and J ends lost 7 bases and 1 base, in that order; junction bases with no gene match: 4. The CDR3 covers 15 residues. CDR3 coding DNA: TGCGCCAGCGGGCGGACTAGCGGGGGCCAAGAGACCCAGTACTTC. Its translation: CASGRTSGGQETQYF.

This clone has more than one count but fewer than ten. The chain employs TRBV5-1 and TRBJ2-7; D unresolved. This CDR3 comprises 13 residues. Trimming took off 0 bases at V and 6 bases at J, with 10 bases between the two ends. In germline, CDR1 is SGHRS, CDR2 YFSETQ. The CDR3 sequence: CASSLDSWAEQYF. The CDR3 nucleotides are TGCGCCAGCAGCTTGGATTCATGGGCCGAGCAGTACTTC.

The rearrangement uses TRBV27 and TRBJ2-7; D might be TRBD1 (6 bases). The ends were cut back, 5 bases at V and 2 bases at J, with 13 bases in the middle. Looked up from germline, CDR1 is MNHEY and CDR2 is SMNVEV (reference sequence). The CDR3 runs to 14 residues. The CDR3 DNA is TGTGCCAGCAGTCACCCGGGACAAGCCTACGAGCAGTACTTC. Amino acid sequence: CASSHPGQAYEQYF.

This rearrangement joins TRBV6-6 to TRBJ2-4; a weak D match, TRBD2 (6 bases). V lost 7 bases, J lost 3 bases, and 13 bases lay in between. Germline loops: CDR1 MNHNY, CDR2 SVGAGI (reference sequence). The CDR3 extends over 14 amino acids. This CDR3 is CASKIADGKNIQYF. The CDR3 DNA sequence: TGTGCCAGCAAAATAGCGGACGGCAAAAACATTCAGTACTTC.

This clone was detected only once. V gene TRBV19 combines with J gene TRBJ1-2; D is ambiguous. From germline, CDR1 is LNHDA and CDR2 SQIVND (reference sequence). This CDR3 comprises 13 residues. The V end lost 3 bases, the J end lost 8 bases, and 13 bases lay between the germline ends. CDR3 protein: CASSIQVEGGYTF. CDR3 coding DNA: TGTGCCAGTAGTATTCAGGTGGAAGGCGGCTACACCTTC.

The chain combines TRBV18 with TRBJ2-7, with 7 bases identical to TRBD1. This CDR3 is built from 15 residues. Losses at the gene ends were 1 base for V and 5 bases for J; bases not matched to a gene: 8. Per germline, CDR1 KGHSH and CDR2 LQKENI. The CDR3 spells CASSPLPGDRDEQYF. As DNA, the CDR3 is TGTGCCAGCTCACCACTGCCAGGAGACAGGGACGAGCAGTACTTC.